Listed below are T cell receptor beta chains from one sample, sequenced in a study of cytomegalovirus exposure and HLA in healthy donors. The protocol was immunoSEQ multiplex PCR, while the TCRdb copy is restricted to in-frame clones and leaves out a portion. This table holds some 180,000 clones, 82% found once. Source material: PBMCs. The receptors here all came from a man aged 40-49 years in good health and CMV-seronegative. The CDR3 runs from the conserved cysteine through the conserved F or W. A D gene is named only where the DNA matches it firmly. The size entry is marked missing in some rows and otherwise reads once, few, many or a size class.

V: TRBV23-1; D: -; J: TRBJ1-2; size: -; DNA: TGCGCCAGCAGTCAATCTCAGGGGTACTACTATGGCTACACCTTC; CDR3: CASSQSQGYYYGYTF
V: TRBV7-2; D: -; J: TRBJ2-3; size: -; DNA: TGTGCCAGCAGCTCCCTAGCATCTAGCACAGATACGCAGTATTTT; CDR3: CASSSLASSTDTQYF
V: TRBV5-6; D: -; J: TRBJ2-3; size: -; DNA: TGTGCCAGCAGCTTGGCCGTATATACAGATACGCAGTATTTT; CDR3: CASSLAVYTDTQYF
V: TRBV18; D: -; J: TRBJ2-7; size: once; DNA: TGTGCCAGCTCACCAGAGTACGAGCAGTACTTC; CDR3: CASSPEYEQYF
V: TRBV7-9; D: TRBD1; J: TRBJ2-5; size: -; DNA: TGTGCCAGCAGCTTAGGGGACAGGGGGCGGTTAGAGACCCAGTACTTC; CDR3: CASSLGDRGRLETQYF
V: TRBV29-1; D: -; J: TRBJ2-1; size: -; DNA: TGCAGCGTTGCGGGGATAAGCTCCTACAATGAGCAGTTCTTC; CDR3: CSVAGISSYNEQFF
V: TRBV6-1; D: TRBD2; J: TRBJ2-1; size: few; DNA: TGTGCCAGCAGTGAAGAGCCTACTAGCGGGGAGTACAATGAGCAGTTCTTC; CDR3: CASSEEPTSGEYNEQFF
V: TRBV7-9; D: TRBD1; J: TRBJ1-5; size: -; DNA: TGTGCCAGCAGCTTGACAGGGTATGTGCCCCAGCATTTT; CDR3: CASSLTGYVPQHF
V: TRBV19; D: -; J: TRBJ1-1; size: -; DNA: TGTGCCAGTAGGACCTCGGGACTCCTGAACACTGAAGCTTTCTTT; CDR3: CASRTSGLLNTEAFF
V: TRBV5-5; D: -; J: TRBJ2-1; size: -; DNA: TGTGCCAGCAGCCGATTAGAGGGATGGGATGAGCAGTTCTTC; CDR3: CASSRLEGWDEQFF
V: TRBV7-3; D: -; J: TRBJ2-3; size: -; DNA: TGTGCCAGCAGCTTAGTCAACACAGATACGCAGTATTTT; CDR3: CASSLVNTDTQYF
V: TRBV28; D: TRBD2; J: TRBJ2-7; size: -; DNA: TGTGCCAGCAGTGTCCCTAGCGGGGGGGCCTACGAGCAGTACTTC; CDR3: CASSVPSGGAYEQYF